These T cell receptor beta chains were read from a single sample in a study of blood T cell repertoires in COVID-19. The method was immunoSEQ multiplex PCR; TCRdb's version includes in-frame clones alone and lacks a portion of them. The sample carries roughly 80,000 clones, more than 70% recorded once. Sequenced input: peripheral blood. These receptors all come from a woman aged 55-70 years with acute or convalescent COVID-19. Both conserved end residues are part of each CDR3. D genes are given only for firm matches. Clone size, where shown, is once, few, many, or a class for clones that have expanded.

clone size	D gene	V gene	J gene	CDR3 protein	CDR3 DNA
few	.	TRBV12-3/TRBV12-4	TRBJ2-3	CASSTRHTDTQYF	TGTGCCAGCAGTACCAGGCACACAGATACGCAGTATTTT
.	.	TRBV7-5	TRBJ2-7	CARSSPPEEQYF	TGTGCCAGAAGCTCCCCACCAGAAGAGCAGTACTTC
.	.	TRBV30	TRBJ1-2	CAWNRDYGYTF	TGTGCCTGGAACAGAGACTATGGCTACACCTTC
.	TRBD2	TRBV5-1	TRBJ2-1	CASSLDASGGYNEQFF	TGCGCCAGCAGCCTCGACGCCAGCGGGGGGTACAATGAGCAGTTCTTC
.	.	TRBV25-1	TRBJ1-6	CASTGTGGSYNSPLHF	TGTGCCAGCACCGGAACGGGGGGCTCCTATAATTCACCCCTCCACTTT
.	.	TRBV6-5	TRBJ2-1	CASRGAGEGVVQFF	TGTGCCAGCAGGGGGGCGGGCGAAGGGGTGGTGCAGTTCTTC
few	.	TRBV9	TRBJ1-6	CASSATEYDSPLHF	TGTGCCAGCAGCGCCACAGAGTATGATTCACCCCTCCACTTT
.	.	TRBV25-1	TRBJ1-1	CASSAQLQGEAFF	TGTGCCAGCAGTGCCCAACTCCAGGGAGAAGCTTTCTTT
.	.	TRBV12-3/TRBV12-4	TRBJ2-1	CASCSYNEQFF	TGTGCCAGCTGCAGCTACAATGAGCAGTTCTTC
.	TRBD1	TRBV7-9	TRBJ1-1	CASSRRTGGTEAFF	TGTGCCAGCAGCCGCCGGACAGGGGGGACTGAAGCTTTCTTT
few	.	TRBV7-9	TRBJ1-1	CAIPGGGTEAFF	TGTGCCATCCCGGGAGGGGGGACTGAAGCTTTCTTT
once	TRBD2	TRBV2	TRBJ2-3	CASSEDNRLAATDTQYF	TGTGCCAGCAGTGAGGACAACCGACTAGCGGCCACAGATACGCAGTATTTT
.	.	TRBV6-4	TRBJ2-3	CASSDAGVGTDTQYF	TGTGCCAGCAGTGACGCGGGTGTCGGCACAGATACGCAGTATTTT
.	.	TRBV6-5	TRBJ1-1	CASRGLNTEAFF	TGTGCCAGCAGGGGGCTGAACACTGAAGCTTTCTTT
.	.	TRBV5-4	TRBJ1-5	CASSLSGGTQPQHF	TGTGCCAGCAGCTTGTCCGGGGGGACTCAGCCCCAGCATTTT
.	.	TRBV30	TRBJ1-4	CAWSAGYNEKLFF	TGTGCCTGGAGTGCCGGGTATAATGAAAAACTGTTTTTT
many	TRBD1	TRBV7-9	TRBJ1-6	CASSTGQGGNSPLHF	TGTGCCAGCAGCACGGGACAGGGAGGGAATTCACCCCTCCACTTT
.	TRBD2	TRBV3-1/TRBV3-2	TRBJ2-1	CASSHGRGLAGGNEQFF	TGTGCCAGCAGCCATGGGAGGGGACTAGCGGGGGGAAATGAGCAGTTCTTC
.	.	TRBV6-5	TRBJ1-3	CASSYEATPGNTIYF	TGTGCCAGCAGTTATGAAGCTACTCCTGGAAACACCATATATTTT
.	.	TRBV19	TRBJ1-2	CASQPTTGPYGYTF	TGTGCCAGCCAACCGACTACAGGGCCGTATGGCTACACCTTC
.	.	TRBV3-1/TRBV3-2	TRBJ2-1	CASSQSLWSSYNEQFF	TGTGCCAGCAGCCAAAGCCTTTGGAGCTCCTACAATGAGCAGTTCTTC
.	TRBD1	TRBV6-5	TRBJ2-7	CASIATGDSYEQYF	TGTGCCAGCATAGCGACAGGGGATTCCTACGAGCAGTACTTC
.	TRBD2	TRBV4-1	TRBJ2-3	CASSLQRGDTDTQYF	TGCGCCAGCAGCCTACAGCGGGGAGACACAGATACGCAGTATTTT
.	.	TRBV7-8	TRBJ2-4	CASRPGFGNIQYF	TGTGCCAGCAGACCGGGATTCGGAAACATTCAGTACTTC
.	.	TRBV28	TRBJ1-2	CASRLSQGKFDGYTF	TGTGCCAGCAGACTTTCCCAGGGAAAGTTTGATGGCTACACCTTC
.	.	TRBV29-1	TRBJ2-3	CSGTGTSDTQYF	TGCAGCGGAACCGGGACATCAGATACGCAGTATTTT
.	TRBD1	TRBV30	TRBJ1-2	CAWSDRGKGYTF	TGTGCCTGGAGTGACAGGGGGAAGGGCTACACCTTC
.	.	TRBV10-3	TRBJ2-7	CAISELRVSEQYF	TGTGCCATCAGTGAGTTGAGGGTGTCCGAGCAGTACTTC
.	.	TRBV5-4	TRBJ2-7	CASSFRGPNVQQYF	TGTGCCAGCAGCTTTAGAGGCCCCAACGTGCAGCAGTACTTC
.	.	TRBV28	TRBJ1-2	CASIRGGYGYTF	TGTGCCAGCATTAGGGGCGGCTATGGCTACACCTTC
once	TRBD1	TRBV9	TRBJ2-6	CASRNRGISGANVLTF	TGTGCCAGCCGGAACAGGGGCATCTCTGGGGCCAACGTCCTGACTTTC
.	TRBD2	TRBV6-5	TRBJ2-7	CASSYSSSGGTYEQYF	TGTGCCAGCAGTTACTCGTCTAGCGGGGGCACCTACGAGCAGTACTTC
.	.	TRBV2	TRBJ1-5	CATAGLYSNQPQHF	TGTGCCACCGCAGGGCTTTATAGCAATCAGCCCCAGCATTTT
once	.	TRBV12-3/TRBV12-4	TRBJ1-4	CASSSLYEKLFF	TGTGCCAGCAGTTCTCTCTATGAAAAACTGTTTTTT
.	.	TRBV5-1	TRBJ1-1	CASSLDRADTEAFF	TGCGCCAGCAGCTTGGACAGGGCTGACACTGAAGCTTTCTTT
.	.	TRBV7-9	TRBJ1-6	CASSRDTSPLHF	TGTGCCAGCAGCCGGGACACATCACCCCTCCACTTT
few	TRBD1	TRBV5-1	TRBJ1-1	CASRFGTGNTEAFF	TGCGCCAGCAGGTTCGGGACAGGGAACACTGAAGCTTTCTTT
.	TRBD1	TRBV11-2	TRBJ2-7	CAVRTGYSEQYF	TGTGCCGTCCGGACAGGGTACTCCGAGCAGTACTTC